A selection of T cell receptor beta chains follows, all from one sample in a study of graft-versus-host responses after intestinal transplantation. Their target antigens are unknown. The assay was immunoSEQ multiplex PCR, and TCRdb's table has in-frame clones only and misses some. Here the sample spans some 85,000 clones, 80% to 90% being singletons. Sequencing used unstimulated CD8+ T cells sorted from spleen or lymph node cells, obtained before transplant. The origin of the receptors is a human donor who was the organ donor for an intestinal transplant. Both conserved end residues are trimmed from each CDR3. The order of the fields is J gene, V gene, CDR3 length, CDR3 protein.

TRBJ1-1 | TRBV29-1 | 15 | SVALGRGPGMNTEAF
TRBJ2-7 | TRBV10-2 | 13 | ASSEQQKPTGEQY
TRBJ1-2 | TRBV27 | 11 | ASSFGGPAGYT
TRBJ1-5 | TRBV15 | 13 | ATSRDKIANQPQH
TRBJ2-1 | TRBV5-5 | 13 | ASSLADRFINEQF
TRBJ2-7 | TRBV5-1 | 16 | ASSLIGAGTLSSYEQY
TRBJ1-2 | TRBV6-5 | 12 | ASSTDRAMYGYT
TRBJ2-7 | TRBV6-6 | 9 | ASRLGQEQY
TRBJ2-4 | TRBV11-2 | 14 | ASSLVPPDGQNIQY
TRBJ2-1 | TRBV2 | 15 | ASSGEPGTARDNEQF
TRBJ2-7 | TRBV28 | 13 | ASRTGQGASYEQY
TRBJ2-7 | TRBV7-9 | 12 | ASSPDSGQYEQY
TRBJ2-4 | TRBV23-1 | 13 | ASSLSGGAKNIQY